The T cell receptor (beta chain) described here comes from a study of PD-1 blockade in classical Hodgkin lymphoma. Regarding the study as a whole: Diminished baseline TCR diversity has been reported in newly diagnosed patients relative to healthy donors. Differences between repertoires have undefined causes, possibly disease activity or prior therapy. The study found complete responders had baseline diversity similar to newly diagnosed patients.

Trimming stripped 8 bases from V and 1 base from J, with 11 bases between. Germline lookup yields CDR1 LNHNV and CDR2 YYDKDF (reference sequence). This CDR3 is 14 amino acids long. Comment on this clone: Its target is unknown.

Assay: immunoSEQ multiplex PCR; the TCRdb copy retains only in-frame clones and omits some. The repertoire holds about 93,000 clones, roughly 76% seen once, with about 15% in the top ten. Every patient had relapsed following autologous stem cell transplantation, and cohorts differed in brentuximab vedotin exposure. Best responses included complete response and partial response; otherwise, the best response was progressive disease. The chain has TRBV15 and TRBJ2-2; the D gene is possibly TRBD1 (6 bases). The source was peripheral blood mononuclear cells (PBMCs), collected before the second cycle of nivolumab. The sequence was obtained from a human donor with classical Hodgkin lymphoma. The CDR3 DNA reads as TGTGCCACCTCGTACAGGGAGAACACCGGGGAGCTGTTTTTT. As protein: CATSYRENTGELFF. Full variable domain (rest looked up from reference TRBV15 and TRBJ2-2): DAMVIQNPRYQVTQFGKPVTLSCSQTLNHNVMYWYQQKSSQAPKLLFHYYDKDFNNEADTPDNFQSRRPNTSFCFLDIRSPGLGDTAMYLCATSYRENTGELFFGEGSRLTVL.